This T cell receptor beta chain was documented in a study of cytomegalovirus exposure and HLA in healthy donors. A multiplex PCR was run with 60 Vbeta primers and 13 Jbeta primers. The table came from immunoSEQ multiplex PCR; TCRdb's copy has only in-frame clones and leaves some out. The data show about 180,000 clones, around 80% seen once. Germline V CDR1 and CDR2: SGHRS, YFSETQ. The trim removed 1 base at V and 7 bases at J, leaving 3 bases unmatched. This CDR3 region has 14 residues. The chain carries TRBV5-1 and TRBJ2-4, with 9 bases fitting TRBD1. Sequenced input: PBMCs. The sequence derives from a woman aged 35 to 49 in good health and CMV-seronegative. Here the CDR3 reads CASSLTGTGNIQYF. The CDR3 DNA is TGCGCCAGCAGCTTGACCGGGACAGGGAACATTCAGTACTTC.